Presented here are 3 T cell receptor beta chains from one specimen sequenced in a study of radiotherapy plus CTLA-4 blockade in lung cancer. This table comes from immunoSEQ multiplex PCR, and its TCRdb copy is limited to in-frame clones, with some not included. The sample includes about 85,000 clones, 70% to 90% of them seen just once. The sequences come from peripheral blood, collected from a patient treated with radiotherapy plus ipilimumab. Source of these receptors: a human donor with non-small cell lung cancer who had a partial response to radiotherapy plus ipilimumab.

The rearrangement links TRBV6-5 to TRBJ1-1; 10 bases are a match to TRBD1. The germline CDR1 and CDR2 sequences are MNHEY and SVGAGI. The CDR3 is 15 amino acids. V trimming: 7 bases; J trimming: 1 base; junction bases outside the gene matches: 6. The CDR3 reads CASILTGGANTEAFF. The DNA of the CDR3 is TGTGCCAGCATTCTGACAGGGGGCGCGAACACTGAAGCTTTCTTT.

The gene calls are TRBV5-1 and TRBJ2-3; 7 nucleotides agree with TRBD1. There are 16 residues in the CDR3. V dropped 2 bases and J dropped 2; count of bases not matched to a gene: 8. The germline CDR1 and CDR2 sequences are SGHRS and YFSETQ. The CDR3 is CASSLGDSRPTDTQYF. CDR3 in DNA: TGCGCCAGCAGCTTAGGGGACAGTCGGCCCACAGATACGCAGTATTTT.

The V call is TRBV7-2, the J call TRBJ1-5; no definite D call. Trimming left V 1 base short and J 7 bases short, with 17 bases between. Germline CDR1 and CDR2: SGHTA and FQGNSA. The CDR3 loop spans 16 amino acids. The CDR3 DNA reads TGTGCCAGCAGCTTAGGCCCCCCAGCCCAAGCGCAGCCCCAGCATTTT. Residues: CASSLGPPAQAQPQHF.